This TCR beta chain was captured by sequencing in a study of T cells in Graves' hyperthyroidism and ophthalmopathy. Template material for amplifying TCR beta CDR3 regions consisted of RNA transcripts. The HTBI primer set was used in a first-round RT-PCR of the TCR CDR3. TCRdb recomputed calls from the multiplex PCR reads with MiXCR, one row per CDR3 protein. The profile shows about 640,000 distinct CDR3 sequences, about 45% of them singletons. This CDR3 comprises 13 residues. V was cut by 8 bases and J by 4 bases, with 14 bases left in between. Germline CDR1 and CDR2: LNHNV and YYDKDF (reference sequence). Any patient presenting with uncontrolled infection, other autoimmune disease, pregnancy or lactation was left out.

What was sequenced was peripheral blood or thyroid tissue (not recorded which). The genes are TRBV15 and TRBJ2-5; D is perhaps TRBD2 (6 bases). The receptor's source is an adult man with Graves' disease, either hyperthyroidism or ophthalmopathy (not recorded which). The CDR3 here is CATAGWQGETQYF. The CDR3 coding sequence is TGTGCCACCGCGGGGTGGCAGGGAGAGACCCAGTACTTC.